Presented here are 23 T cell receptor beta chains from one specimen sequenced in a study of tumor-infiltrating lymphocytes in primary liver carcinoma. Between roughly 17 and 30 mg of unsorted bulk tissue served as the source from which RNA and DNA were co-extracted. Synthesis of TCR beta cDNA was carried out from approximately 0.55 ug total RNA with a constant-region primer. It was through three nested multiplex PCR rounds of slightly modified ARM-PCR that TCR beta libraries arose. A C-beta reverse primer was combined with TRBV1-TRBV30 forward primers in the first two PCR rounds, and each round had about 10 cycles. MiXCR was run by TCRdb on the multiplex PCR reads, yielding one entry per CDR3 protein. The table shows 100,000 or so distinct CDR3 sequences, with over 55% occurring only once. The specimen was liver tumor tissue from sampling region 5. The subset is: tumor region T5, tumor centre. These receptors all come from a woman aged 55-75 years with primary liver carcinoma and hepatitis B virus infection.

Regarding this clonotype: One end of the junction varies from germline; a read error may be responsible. The DNA of the CDR3 is TGTGCCAGCACTCAGGGGGATACGCAGTGTTTT. This translates into CASTQGDTQCF. The chain employs TRBV2 and TRBJ2-3, with TRBD1 matching 7 bases. The germline CDR1 and CDR2 sequences are SNHLY and FYNNEI. The CDR3 spans 11 residues.

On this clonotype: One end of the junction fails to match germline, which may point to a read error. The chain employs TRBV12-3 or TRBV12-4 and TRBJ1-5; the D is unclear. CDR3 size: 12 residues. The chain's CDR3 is CASSLLRQPQHF. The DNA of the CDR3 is TGTGCTAGCAGTTTATTGCGTCAGCCCCAGCATTTT.

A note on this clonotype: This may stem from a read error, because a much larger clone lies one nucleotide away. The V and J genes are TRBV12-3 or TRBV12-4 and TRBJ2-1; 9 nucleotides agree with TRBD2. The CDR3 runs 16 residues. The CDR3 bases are TGTGCCTGCAGTGACCCCGGGACTAGCCTGGTCAGTGAGCAGTTCTTC. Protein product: CACSDPGTSLVSEQFF.

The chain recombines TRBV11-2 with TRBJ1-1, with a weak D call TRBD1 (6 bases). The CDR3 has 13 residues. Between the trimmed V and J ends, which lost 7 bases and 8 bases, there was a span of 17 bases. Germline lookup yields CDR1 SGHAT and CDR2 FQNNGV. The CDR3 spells CASILSRGGEAFF. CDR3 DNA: TGTGCCAGCATCCTCAGCAGGGGCGGGGAAGCTTTCTTT.

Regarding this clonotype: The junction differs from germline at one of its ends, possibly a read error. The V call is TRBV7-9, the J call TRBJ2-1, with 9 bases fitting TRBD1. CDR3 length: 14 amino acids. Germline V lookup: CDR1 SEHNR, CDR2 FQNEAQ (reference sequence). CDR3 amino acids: CASNTWTGANEQLF. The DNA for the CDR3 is TGTGCCAGCAACACCTGGACAGGGGCGAATGAGCAGTTATTC. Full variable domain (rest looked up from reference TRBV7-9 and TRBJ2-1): DTGVSQNPRHKITKRGQNVTFRCDPISEHNRLYWYRQTLGQGPEFLTYFQNEAQLEKSRLLSDRFSAERPKGSFSTLEIQRTEQGDSAMYLCASNTWTGANEQLFGPGTRLTVL.

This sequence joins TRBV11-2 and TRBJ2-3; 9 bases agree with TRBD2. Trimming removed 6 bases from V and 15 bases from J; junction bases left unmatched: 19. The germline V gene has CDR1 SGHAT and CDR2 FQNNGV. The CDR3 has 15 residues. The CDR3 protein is CASRGVAGATDMQYF. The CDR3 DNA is TGTGCCAGCAGGGGGGTAGCGGGGGCCACAGATATGCAATATTTT.

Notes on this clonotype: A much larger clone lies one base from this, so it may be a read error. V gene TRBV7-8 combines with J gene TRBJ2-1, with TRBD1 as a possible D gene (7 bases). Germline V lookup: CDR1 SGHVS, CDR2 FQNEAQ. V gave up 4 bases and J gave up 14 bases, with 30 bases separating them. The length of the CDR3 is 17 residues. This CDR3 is CASSSELQGPWAREEFF. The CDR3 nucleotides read TGTGCCAGCAGCTCCGAATTACAGGGGCCATGGGCCAGGGAGGAGTTCTTC.

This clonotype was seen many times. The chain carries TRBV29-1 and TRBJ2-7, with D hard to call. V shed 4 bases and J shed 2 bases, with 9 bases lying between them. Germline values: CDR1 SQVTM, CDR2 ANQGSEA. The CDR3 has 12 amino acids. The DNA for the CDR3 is TGCAGCGTTGGAGGTGGGGCCTACGAGCAGTACTTC. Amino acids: CSVGGGAYEQYF.

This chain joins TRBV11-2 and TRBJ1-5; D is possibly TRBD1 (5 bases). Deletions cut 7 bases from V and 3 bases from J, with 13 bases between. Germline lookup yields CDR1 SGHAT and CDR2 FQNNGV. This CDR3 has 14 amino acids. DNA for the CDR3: TGTGCCAGCACCTTTGACAGTAACAATCAGCCCCAGCATTTT. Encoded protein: CASTFDSNNQPQHF.

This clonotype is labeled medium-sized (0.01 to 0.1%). The CDR3 here is CAISESTGLDTEAFF. CDR3 bases: TGTGCCATCAGTGAGTCGACAGGGTTGGACACTGAAGCTTTCTTT. This sequence joins TRBV10-3 and TRBJ1-1; the match to TRBD1 covers 7 bases. Losses at the gene ends were 0 bases for V and 3 bases for J; bases not matched to a gene: 4. From germline, CDR1 is ENHRY and CDR2 SYGVKD. The CDR3 totals 15 residues.

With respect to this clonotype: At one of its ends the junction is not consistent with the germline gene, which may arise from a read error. The CDR3 DNA follows: TGTGCCAGCAGTGAAACGGGTGCTCAGCCCCAGCTTTTT. Translated, it gives CASSETGAQPQLF. V gene TRBV6-1 combines with J gene TRBJ1-5; D is undetermined. Germline CDR1 MNHNS, CDR2 SASEGT. The CDR3 length is 13 residues.

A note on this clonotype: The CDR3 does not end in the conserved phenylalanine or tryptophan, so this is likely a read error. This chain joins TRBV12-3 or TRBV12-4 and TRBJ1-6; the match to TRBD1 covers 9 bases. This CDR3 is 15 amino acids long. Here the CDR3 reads CANSCRQGGNSPLHP. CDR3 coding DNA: TGTGCCAACAGTTGTCGACAGGGGGGAAATTCACCCCTCCACCCT.

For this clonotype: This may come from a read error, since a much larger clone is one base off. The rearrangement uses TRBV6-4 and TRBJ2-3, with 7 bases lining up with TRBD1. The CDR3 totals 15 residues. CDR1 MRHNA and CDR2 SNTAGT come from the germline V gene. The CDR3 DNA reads TGTGCCAGCAGTGAACGGGAAGGGGGCACAGATATGCAGTATTTT. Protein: CASSEREGGTDMQYF.

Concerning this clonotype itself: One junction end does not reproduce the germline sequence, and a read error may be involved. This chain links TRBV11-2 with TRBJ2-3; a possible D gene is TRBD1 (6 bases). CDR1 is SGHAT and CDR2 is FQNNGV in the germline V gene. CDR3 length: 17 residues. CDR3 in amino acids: CGSSLGGLTYTSDTQYF. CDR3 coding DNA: TGTGGCAGCAGCTTAGGGGGATTAACGTATACGTCAGATACGCAGTATTTT.

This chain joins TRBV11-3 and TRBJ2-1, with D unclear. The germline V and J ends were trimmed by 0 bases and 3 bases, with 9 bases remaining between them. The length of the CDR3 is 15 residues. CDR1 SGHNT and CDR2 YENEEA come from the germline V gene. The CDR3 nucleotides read TGTGCCAGCAGCTTAGATGGAAATGTCTACAATGAGCAGTTCTTC. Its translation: CASSLDGNVYNEQFF. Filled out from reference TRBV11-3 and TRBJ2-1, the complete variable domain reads EAGVVQSPRYKIIEKKQPVAFWCNPISGHNTLYWYLQNLGQGPELLIRYENEEAVDDSQLPKDRFSAERLKGVDSTLKIQPAELGDSAVYLCASSLDGNVYNEQFFGPGTRLTVL.

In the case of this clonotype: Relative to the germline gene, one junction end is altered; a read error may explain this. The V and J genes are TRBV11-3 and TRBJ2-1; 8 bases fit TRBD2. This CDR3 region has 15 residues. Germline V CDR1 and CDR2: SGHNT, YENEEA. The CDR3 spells CVSSPRGSGNNKQFF. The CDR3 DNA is TGTGTCAGCAGCCCTAGGGGTAGCGGGAACAATAAGCAGTTCTTC.

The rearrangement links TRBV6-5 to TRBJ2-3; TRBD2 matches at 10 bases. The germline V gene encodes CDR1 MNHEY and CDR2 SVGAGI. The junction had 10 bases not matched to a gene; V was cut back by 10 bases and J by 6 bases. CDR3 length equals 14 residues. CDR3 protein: CANRASGSPDTQYF. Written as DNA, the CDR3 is TGTGCCAACAGGGCTAGCGGGAGTCCTGATACGCAGTATTTT.

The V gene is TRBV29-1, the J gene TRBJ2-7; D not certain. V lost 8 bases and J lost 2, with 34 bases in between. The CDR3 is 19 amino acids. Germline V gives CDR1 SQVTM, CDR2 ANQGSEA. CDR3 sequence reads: CSIHSGNPASKNPTYEQYF. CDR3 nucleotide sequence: TGCAGCATTCATTCAGGTAATCCCGCTTCCAAAAACCCGACCTACGAGCAGTACTTC.

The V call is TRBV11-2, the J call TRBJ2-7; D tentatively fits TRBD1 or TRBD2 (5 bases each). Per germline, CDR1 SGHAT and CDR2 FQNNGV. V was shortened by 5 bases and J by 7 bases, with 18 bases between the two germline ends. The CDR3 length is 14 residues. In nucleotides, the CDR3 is TGTGCCAGCAGCCTTGGGGGAGCTAGTTATGAGCAGTACTTC. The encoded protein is CASSLGGASYEQYF.

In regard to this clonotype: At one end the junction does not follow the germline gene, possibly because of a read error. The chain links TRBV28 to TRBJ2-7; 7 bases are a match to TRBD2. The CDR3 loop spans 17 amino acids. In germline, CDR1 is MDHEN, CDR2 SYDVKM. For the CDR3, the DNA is TGTGCCAGCGTTGGACGGACTAGTGGGAGTCGGGACTACGAGCGGTACTTC. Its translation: CASVGRTSGSRDYERYF.

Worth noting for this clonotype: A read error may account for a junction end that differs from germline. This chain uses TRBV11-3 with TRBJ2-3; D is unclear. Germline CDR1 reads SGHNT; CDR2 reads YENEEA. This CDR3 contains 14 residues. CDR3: CASSPCSSTDTQYF. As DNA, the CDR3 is TGTGCCAGCAGCCCATGTAGTAGCACAGATACACAGTATTTT.

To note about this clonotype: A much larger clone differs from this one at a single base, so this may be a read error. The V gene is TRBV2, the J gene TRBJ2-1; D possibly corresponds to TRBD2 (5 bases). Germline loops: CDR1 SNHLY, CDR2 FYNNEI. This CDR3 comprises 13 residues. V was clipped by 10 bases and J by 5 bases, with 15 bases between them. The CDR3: CANNYLGNNEQFF. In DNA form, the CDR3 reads TGTGCCAACAATTACCTCGGGAACAATGAGCAGTTCTTC.

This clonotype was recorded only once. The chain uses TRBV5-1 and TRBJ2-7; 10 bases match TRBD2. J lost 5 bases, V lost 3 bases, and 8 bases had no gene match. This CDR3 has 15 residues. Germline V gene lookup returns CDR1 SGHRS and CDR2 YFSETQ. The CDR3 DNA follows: TGCGCCAGCAGCTCAGGGACTAGCGTCTCTCACGAGCAGTACTTC. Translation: CASSSGTSVSHEQYF.